This section outlines one TCR beta chain sequence together with its context. Antigen: not known. The data were obtained in a study of cytomegalovirus exposure and HLA in healthy donors. Study-wide context: In an earlier analysis, approximately 120 million unique TCR beta sequences were found from about 180 million T cells. Study-wide findings and caveats: With high specificity and sensitivity, the classifier reportedly diagnosed cytomegalovirus status. Likely technical artifact: a cluster of highly shared sequence variants.

The CDR3 has 13 amino acids. Germline V lookup: CDR1 SQVTM, CDR2 ANQGSEA. V dropped 1 base and J dropped 7; count of bases not matched to a gene: 2. Primers for the PCR totalled 60 Vbeta and 13 Jbeta. Some clones are missing from TCRdb's copy, which holds only in-frame ones; the method was immunoSEQ multiplex PCR. The sample holds more than 95,000 clones, 55% to 75% seen once. V usage is TRBV29-1 and J usage is TRBJ2-2; TRBD1 agrees at 8 bases. Source material: PBMCs. This clonotype was obtained from a man aged 30 to 39 in good health and CMV-seronegative. CDR3 sequence reads: CSVEGQGIGELFF. CDR3 bases: TGCAGCGTTGAAGGACAGGGGATCGGGGAGCTGTTTTTT.